This TCR beta chain was recorded in a study of cytomegalovirus exposure and HLA in healthy donors. General study points: What a later analysis reportedly showed was that an Asian-associated ancestry cluster had fewer N-insertions than the approximately 700-donor mean. Across all donors, roughly uniform sequencing depth was an assumption of the presence/absence analyses.

The germline V gene encodes CDR1 MNHEY and CDR2 SMNVEV (reference sequence). This CDR3 has 13 residues. V was cut by 5 bases and J by 4 bases, with 12 bases left in between. This clone was detected only a few times. Antigen unknown. PCR was performed using 60 Vbeta and 13 Jbeta primers. Source study methods: Later, 80 million or so unique TCR beta chains were counted in an analysis, and around 11 million of them were shared. TCRdb's copy holds only in-frame clones and misses some; the assay was immunoSEQ multiplex PCR. The D gene and trimming were derived from the DNA, and the V and J assignments and clone size from that table. The sample has some 160,000 clones, 80% to 85% seen once.

Sequenced sample: PBMCs. The TCR sequence derives from a young woman in good health and CMV-seronegative. V gene TRBV27 combines with J gene TRBJ2-7, with D perhaps TRBD1 (6 bases). CDR3 nucleotide sequence: TGTGCCAGCAGTAAAAGCAGGGGTTACGAGCAGTACTTC. Translated: CASSKSRGYEQYF.